This T cell receptor (beta chain) was sequenced during a study of blood T cells in healthy people across ages. The overall study: There was about one barcoded beta molecule captured by template switching per two T cells.

There are 18 residues in the CDR3. PCR was performed a second time for about 7 to 12 cycles using a sample-barcoded 5' primer and a J-beta primer mix. The authors tagged each cDNA molecule using a template-switch adaptor with 12 random nucleotides. One entry per CDR3 protein results from TCRdb running MiXCR on the 5' RACE reads. The table shows a few hundred thousand distinct CDR3 sequences, with about half occurring only once. This clonotype came up once. Its target is not known. Broader study findings: As naive T cell percentage varied, TCR beta diversity correlated strongly with it.

This TCR derives from a man aged 55-75 years in good health. The J gene is TRBJ2-7, the V gene TRBV21-1; the table gives TRBD2 as D, unverified against the DNA. TRBV21-1 is a pseudogene locus. The specimen was blood. CDR3 loop: CASSKKGLAGTISYEQYF. In DNA form, the CDR3 reads TGTGCCAGCAGCAAAAAAGGCCTAGCGGGGACTATCTCCTACGAGCAGTACTTC.